Given below is one TCR beta chain in context. Its target is not known. The libraries of TRB cDNA were prepared using 5' RACE with UMI labels. From the 5' RACE reads, TCRdb lists one entry per CDR3 protein and no DNA. The sample holds about 48,000 distinct CDR3 sequences. The sample is drawn from a study of CXCR3-negative and CXCR3-positive naive CD8 T cells. Findings and caveats of the study: With CXCR3 expression partially decreased after cryopreservation, most assays relied on fresh PBMCs. Both of the naive subsets showed about the same high diversity, but memory CD8+ cells had much less.

The CDR3 is 12 amino acids. Germline loops: CDR1 MNHEY, CDR2 SMNVEV (reference sequence). Sequencing was carried out using memory CD8+ T cells from blood. The sequence was collected from a human donor in good health. Some clones in this sample may be carry-over from other donors' samples. V is TRBV27 and J is TRBJ2-5. The CDR3 sequence: CAAGATQETQYF.